The 4 T cell receptor beta chains below come from one sample, sequenced in a study of blood T cell repertoires in COVID-19. Clones were read by immunoSEQ multiplex PCR, and TCRdb kept only the in-frame ones, dropping some. There are 250,000 or so clones in the sample; about 90% occur only once, and under 3.5% lies in the top ten. Sequenced: peripheral blood. The receptors originated from a man aged 25 to 40 with COVID-19, enrolled during active disease.

V is TRBV7-3 and J is TRBJ2-7; D unclear. Germline V gene data show CDR1 as SGHTA and CDR2 as FQGTGA. There are 13 residues in the CDR3. V shed 3 bases and J shed 2 bases, with 8 bases lying between them. CDR3 sequence reads: CASSFTETYEQYF. The CDR3 DNA sequence: TGTGCCAGCAGCTTTACAGAGACCTACGAGCAGTACTTC.

This chain connects TRBV4-2 to TRBJ1-2; D is uncertain. This CDR3 has 15 residues. V lost 0 bases and J lost 2, with 10 bases in between. Germline lookup yields CDR1 LGHNA and CDR2 YNFKEQ. DNA for the CDR3: TGTGCCAGCAGCCAAGATTATATCGTAAACTATGGCTACACCTTC. Residues: CASSQDYIVNYGYTF.

This chain uses TRBV6-5 with TRBJ1-5; D not resolved. This CDR3 is 15 amino acids long. The germline V and J ends were trimmed by 6 bases and 1 base, with 13 bases remaining between them. Germline V gene data show CDR1 as MNHEY and CDR2 as SVGAGI. The CDR3 DNA reads as TGTGCCAGCAGCCCCACTCGGGGAAGCAATCAGCCCCAGCATTTT. It translates to CASSPTRGSNQPQHF.

The genes are TRBV19 and TRBJ1-3, with D maybe TRBD1 (5 bases). CDR1 is LNHDA, CDR2 SQIVND, per germline (reference sequence). Trimming removed 3 bases from V and 3 bases from J, with 12 bases in between. This CDR3 spans 15 amino acids. In nucleotides, the CDR3 is TGTGCCAGTAGTATCAAGGCGCAGGGTGGAAACACCATATATTTT. This sequence encodes CASSIKAQGGNTIYF. The whole variable domain, remainder taken from reference TRBV19 and TRBJ1-3, is DGGITQSPKYLFRKEGQNVTLSCEQNLNHDAMYWYRQDPGQGLRLIYYSQIVNDFQKGDIAEGYSVSREKKESFPLTVTSAQKNPTAFYLCASSIKAQGGNTIYFGEGSWLTVV.